This T cell receptor beta chain was observed in a study of CD8 T cells in ankylosing spondylitis. Making the TCR beta libraries involved quantitative 5'-RACE with molecular barcodes. In TCRdb, the 5' RACE reads were re-called with MiXCR into one record per CDR3 protein. This sample has more than 600,000 distinct CDR3 sequences, with about 20% found just once. Notes on the study in general: Past studies reported some motif variants in reactive arthritis synovial fluid and blood. Disease-linked clones reportedly showed significant enrichment in matched ankylosing spondylitis synovial fluid. Ankylosing spondylitis blood appeared to be characterized by a TCR beta motif of several highly homologous variants. Peripheral blood held disease-linked clones only at relatively low frequency, and these were CD8+.

This clonotype was observed a few times. Its specificity is unknown. J was trimmed by 5 bases and V by 0 bases; bases with no gene match: 7. The germline gives CDR1 GTSNPN, CDR2 SVGIG (reference sequence). There are 16 residues in the CDR3. The source material was blood, either unsorted or a sorted T cell fraction (not recorded which). The source of this sequence is a male donor with ankylosing spondylitis. The gene calls are TRBV30 and TRBJ2-1; 10 nucleotides line up with TRBD2. CDR3 in amino acids: CAWSVRASGSDNEQFF. DNA of the CDR3: TGTGCCTGGAGTGTACGGGCTAGCGGGAGTGACAATGAGCAGTTCTTC. Full variable domain (rest looked up from reference TRBV30 and TRBJ2-1): SQTIHQWPATLVQPVGSPLSLECTVEGTSNPNLYWYRQAAGRGLQLLFYSVGIGQISSEVPQNLSASRPQDRQFILSSKKLLLSDSGFYLCAWSVRASGSDNEQFFGPGTRLTVL.